Listed below are T cell receptor beta chains from one sample, sequenced in a study of response to subunit inactivated influenza vaccine. TCRdb re-derived calls from the RT-PCR reads in MiXCR, one entry per CDR3 protein. The sample holds about 170,000 distinct CDR3 sequences; about 12% are singletons and the top ten take less than 30%. These same records also appear under a second study, on T cells expressing NK-cell markers.

The sequences come from CD8+ T cells sorted from PBMCs, collected about 13 days after vaccination. These receptors were collected from a man in his fifties who received an inactivated influenza vaccine. CDR3s include the opening cysteine and the closing phenylalanine or tryptophan. D genes are given only for firm matches. Size values are once, few and many counts, or a class for expanded clones, and some rows have none.

len	j_gene	abundance	v_gene	d_gene	CDR3nt	CDR3aa
16	TRBJ2-6	few	TRBV12-3/TRBV12-4	-	TGTGCCAGCAGCCCGGGACGAAGCTCTGGGGCCAACGTCCTGACTTTC	CASSPGRSSGANVLTF
14	TRBJ2-1	many	TRBV14	TRBD2	TGTGCCAACATCCTAGCGGGGCCGTGGAATGAGCAGTTCTTC	CANILAGPWNEQFF
15	TRBJ2-7	-	TRBV7-9	-	TGTGCCAGCAGCTTTAAGAAGGCAGAGGCCTTCGAGCAGTACTTC	CASSFKKAEAFEQYF
15	TRBJ2-1	-	TRBV9	TRBD2	TGTGCCAGCAGCCAGCGAGCGGGAGGGGACAATGAGCAGTTCTTC	CASSQRAGGDNEQFF
17	TRBJ2-2	few	TRBV15	-	TGTGCCACCAGCACTCCCCTGCGGGCGACGAACACCGGGGAGCTGTTTTTT	CATSTPLRATNTGELFF
16	TRBJ1-1	-	TRBV2	-	TGTGCCAGCAGTGACGAGGACATCCCGGGGGACACTGAAGCTTTCTTT	CASSDEDIPGDTEAFF
16	TRBJ2-5	few	TRBV9	TRBD1	TGTGCCAGCAGCGTAGAAGCGGCAGGGGGCCTGGAGACCCAGTACTTC	CASSVEAAGGLETQYF
16	TRBJ1-1	-	TRBV4-2	-	TGTGCCAGCAGCCAAGAGGTCGGGACAAGGAACACTGAAGCTTTCTTT	CASSQEVGTRNTEAFF
16	TRBJ2-1	few	TRBV19	TRBD2	TGTGCCAGTAGTATTCTAACTAGCGGCTCCTACAATGAGCAGTTCTTC	CASSILTSGSYNEQFF
15	TRBJ1-1	-	TRBV7-9	TRBD1	TGTGCCAGCAGCCCGGGACAGGGAGTAGACACTGAAGCTTTCTTT	CASSPGQGVDTEAFF
15	TRBJ2-3	-	TRBV7-9	TRBD2	TGTGCCAGCAGCTGGGGGGACTACAACACAGATACGCAGTATTTT	CASSWGDYNTDTQYF
14	TRBJ2-5	few	TRBV7-2	-	TGTGCCAGCAGCTTAGCGGTCCTACCTGAGGCCCAGTACTTC	CASSLAVLPEAQYF
14	TRBJ2-3	few	TRBV4-2	-	TGTGCCAGCAGCCAGGAAATACACACAGATACGCAGTATTTT	CASSQEIHTDTQYF
13	TRBJ2-3	-	TRBV7-6	-	TGTGCCAGCAGCCTAGACCCGAAGGATACGCAGTATTTT	CASSLDPKDTQYF
12	TRBJ1-1	many	TRBV7-9	-	TGTGCCAGCAGCTTAGGACCCGCCGGGGCTTTCTTT	CASSLGPAGAFF
13	TRBJ2-2	few	TRBV29-1	-	TGCAGCGGGGGGGTTTCCCACACCGGGGAGCTGTTTTTT	CSGGVSHTGELFF
11	TRBJ2-5	-	TRBV28	-	TGTGCCAGCAGCGTTCACGAGACCCAGTACTTC	CASSVHETQYF
14	TRBJ2-7	-	TRBV15	-	TGTGCCACCAGCAGAGGAGGGGTTGGGTACGAGCAGTACTTC	CATSRGGVGYEQYF
13	TRBJ2-7	many	TRBV29-1	-	TGCAGCGTTGTCGCTGGAGTCTCCTACGAGCAGTACTTC	CSVVAGVSYEQYF
13	TRBJ1-2	-	TRBV7-9	-	TGTGCCAGCAGCCCCCCACTGACGCCTGGCTACACCTTC	CASSPPLTPGYTF
13	TRBJ1-2	few	TRBV12-3/TRBV12-4	-	TGTGCCAGCAGTTTAGCAAGTCCTTATGGCTACACCTTC	CASSLASPYGYTF
11	TRBJ2-3	many	TRBV27	-	TGTGCCAGCAGGAAGGGGGGTACGCAGTATTTT	CASRKGGTQYF
16	TRBJ2-3	-	TRBV6-4	-	TGTGCCAGCAGTGACTCGAAGACAGGAATTTATGATACGCAGTATTTT	CASSDSKTGIYDTQYF
14	TRBJ2-2	many	TRBV29-1	TRBD2	TGCAGCGTTGCCCTAGCGGGAGGGACCGGGGAGCTGTTTTTT	CSVALAGGTGELFF
13	TRBJ2-7	-	TRBV29-1	-	TGCAGCGTTGCCCAGGGGGGGAACTACGAGCAGTACTTC	CSVAQGGNYEQYF
15	TRBJ1-2	few	TRBV27	TRBD1	TGTGCCAGCAGTCCCTTCGGGACAGGAACCTATGGCTACACCTTC	CASSPFGTGTYGYTF
15	TRBJ2-2	-	TRBV3-1	-	TGTGCCAGCAGCCAAGTTGACCCCCTGGCAGGGGAGCTGTTTTTT	CASSQVDPLAGELFF
13	TRBJ2-7	many	TRBV18	-	TGTGCCAGCTCAACTCTAGACGCATACGAGCAGTACTTC	CASSTLDAYEQYF
15	TRBJ2-2	few	TRBV27	TRBD2	TGTGCCAGCAGTCCAGGGACTAGCGGACACGGGGAGCTGTTTTTT	CASSPGTSGHGELFF
15	TRBJ2-5	-	TRBV29-1	-	TGCAGCGTTGAAGATCCGTCGCAGGGTACGAAGACCCAGTACTTC	CSVEDPSQGTKTQYF
17	TRBJ1-4	few	TRBV4-3	-	TGCGCCAGCAGCCCTTCATCCGGGCGGGCAGGAAGTGAAAAACTGTTTTTT	CASSPSSGRAGSEKLFF
13	TRBJ1-5	-	TRBV20-1	-	TGCAGTGCTCCCCTCCGGGACAATCAGCCCCAGCATTTT	CSAPLRDNQPQHF
16	TRBJ2-1	-	TRBV2	-	TGTGCCAGCAGTGAATGGGTCGGGACCTCCTACAATGAGCAGTTCTTC	CASSEWVGTSYNEQFF
19	TRBJ2-3	few	TRBV4-3	TRBD2	TGCGCCAGCAGCCGAATCAAGCGGGGGCCTGAATACCCCACAGATACGCAGTATTTT	CASSRIKRGPEYPTDTQYF
15	TRBJ1-1	many	TRBV12-3/TRBV12-4	-	TGTGCCAGCAGTTTAGGAGGCTCGGGGGTTGGTGAAGCTTTCTTT	CASSLGGSGVGEAFF
16	TRBJ2-2	-	TRBV10-2	TRBD1	TGCGCCAGCAGTGAGCCTCGGGACAGGGGCTCCGGGGAGCTGTTTTTT	CASSEPRDRGSGELFF
15	TRBJ1-5	-	TRBV6-2/TRBV6-3	-	TGTGCCAGCACCCAGACCGGAAAGACAAATCAGCCCCAGCATTTT	CASTQTGKTNQPQHF
12	TRBJ2-2	-	TRBV6-1	-	TGTGCCAGCAGCCGACAGGTCGGGGAGCTGTTTTTT	CASSRQVGELFF
17	TRBJ2-1	few	TRBV19	TRBD2	TGTGCCAGTAGTATAGATGTGGCTAGCGGGGCCTACAATGAGCAGTTCTTC	CASSIDVASGAYNEQFF